This entry is about one T cell receptor beta chain. No antigen is known for it. Trimming took 6 bases from V and 0 from J, leaving 11 bases between them. CDR3 length: 14 residues. Germline CDR1 and CDR2: LNHDA and SQIVND (reference sequence). Template material for TCR beta VDJ and CDR3 profiling consisted of genomic DNA. Each CDR3 protein is one row after TCRdb ran MiXCR on the reads. Among about 160,000 distinct CDR3 sequences listed, 40% to 60% were seen once. The entry originates in a study of CD8+CD57+ T cells in acquired aplastic anemia. Background on the study: Mean yield of DNA from sorted CD4+ and CD8+ cells was roughly 3.4 ug.

For sequencing, patients were chosen who had shown expansion of CD8+CD57+ cells by flow cytometry. Severe acquired aplastic anemia was diagnosed in all patients. Points from the study as a whole: About 30 CD8+ CDR3 sequences occurred in both the patients and the controls.

The receptor comes from a human donor with aplastic anemia. Sequencing input: sorted CD4+, CD8+, or CD8+CD57+ T cells (not recorded which) from PBMCs. The rearrangement links TRBV19 to TRBJ1-1, with unresolved D. The CDR3 sequence: CASRVGQLNTEAFF. The CDR3 DNA reads TGTGCCAGTAGGGTAGGGCAGCTGAACACTGAAGCTTTCTTT.